The next 4 T cell receptor beta chains were all read from a single sample in a study of CD8 T cells in ankylosing spondylitis (dated by TCRdb to 2017 to 2019). The receptor library was made with 5' RACE. The sequencer listed for this sample is Illumina MiSeq. Using fastp trimming at Q25 and MiXCR clonotype assembly, TCRdb reanalyzed the public sequencing data and kept in-frame beta chains. Each entry merges the rows of one CDR3 protein and shows their most common DNA and genes. This sample is represented by approximately 30,000 distinct CDR3 sequences; 7.9% of them were singletons. The ten largest clones take up roughly 30% of the sample. Sequencing input: blood. The source of these receptors is a male donor with ankylosing spondylitis or in good health (not recorded which).

The rearrangement joins TRBV7-2 to TRBJ2-1; D ambiguous. Deletions cut 7 bases from V and 0 bases from J, with 10 bases between. Germline V gives CDR1 SGHTA, CDR2 FQGNSA. CDR3 length: 14 amino acids. CDR3 protein: CASTQTSSYNEQFF. CDR3 DNA: TGTGCCAGCACACAGACCAGCTCCTACAATGAGCAGTTCTTC. The full variable domain, rest sourced from reference TRBV7-2 and TRBJ2-1, is GAGVSQSPSNKVTEKGKDVELRCDPISGHTALYWYRQSLGQGLEFLIYFQGNSAPDKSGLPSDRFSAERTGGSVSTLTIQRTQQEDSAVYLCASTQTSSYNEQFFGPGTRLTVL.

This clonotype was detected many times. This chain connects TRBV20-1 to TRBJ2-7; 7 bases align to TRBD1. The CDR3 has 13 amino acids. CDR1 and CDR2 (germline): DFQATT, SNEGSKA (reference sequence). V was clipped by 3 bases and J by 1 base; unmatched bases: 3. The CDR3 sequence is CSASRDRSYEQYF. CDR3 DNA sequence: TGCAGTGCTAGCCGGGACAGATCCTACGAGCAGTACTTC.

On this clonotype itself: A much larger clone lies a single base off, so this may be a read error. The CDR3 ends on some other residue instead of the conserved phenylalanine or tryptophan, so this is likely a read error. The chain combines TRBV28 with TRBJ2-3; a possible D gene is TRBD2 (5 bases). Per the germline V gene, CDR1 is MDHEN and CDR2 is SYDVKM. V was trimmed by 3 bases and J by 4 bases, leaving 8 bases between them. The CDR3 totals 13 residues. CDR3 bases: TGTGCCAGCAGTTTCGTGGGAGCAGATACGCAGTATATT. As protein: CASSFVGADTQYI.

This clonotype has only a few counts. The V call is TRBV5-1, the J call TRBJ2-3; D not resolved. V lost 1 base to trimming and J lost 6 bases, with 6 bases between them. CDR3 length: 12 residues. Germline CDR1 and CDR2: SGHRS and YFSETQ. Here the CDR3 reads CASSLRSDTQYF. For the CDR3, the DNA is TGCGCCAGCAGCTTGAGGTCGGATACGCAGTATTTT.